A selection of T cell receptor beta chains follows, all from one sample in a study of blood T cell repertoires in COVID-19. The method was immunoSEQ multiplex PCR; TCRdb's version includes in-frame clones alone and lacks a portion of them. The table lists roughly 230,000 clones, 80% to 85% of them singletons. The sample was PBMCs or T cells enriched from blood (not recorded which). Receptors were obtained from a middle-aged man who had recovered from COVID-19. Both conserved end residues are part of each CDR3. The order of the fields is D gene, clone size, J gene, V gene, CDR3 DNA, CDR3 protein. A D gene is named only where the DNA matches it firmly. Expanded clones get a size class; other rows say once, few or many, or leave the size out.

>-|-|TRBJ1-2|TRBV16
TGTGCCAGCAGCCAAGCCTTAAACAGGGATGGCTACACCTTC
CASSQALNRDGYTF
>-|-|TRBJ2-6|TRBV16
TGTGCCAGCAGCCAAGTAGCAGGGGTTGGTAATGGGGCCAACGTCCTGACTTTC
CASSQVAGVGNGANVLTF
>-|-|TRBJ2-1|TRBV7-6
TGTGCCAGCAGCTTAGGGTTACAGGGACCGAACAATGAGCAGTTCTTC
CASSLGLQGPNNEQFF
>TRBD1|-|TRBJ2-2|TRBV18
TGTGCCAGCTCACCACTCCCGGACAGGGGTGCCGGGGAGCTGTTTTTT
CASSPLPDRGAGELFF
>TRBD2|-|TRBJ2-1|TRBV5-1
TGCGCCAGCAGCCCCAGACTAGCGGCCGACAATGAGCAGTTCTTC
CASSPRLAADNEQFF
>-|-|TRBJ1-1|TRBV5-8
TGTGCCAGCAGCGGGCGCTTTGAAGCTTTCTTT
CASSGRFEAFF
>TRBD2|-|TRBJ2-5|TRBV15
TGTGCCACCAGCACTCCTCCTGATGGCGGGAGGGCTGTGGAGACCCAGTACTTC
CATSTPPDGGRAVETQYF
>-|-|TRBJ2-7|TRBV6-5
TGTGCCAGCGCTAGTAGGGGTCCCTACGAGCAGTACTTC
CASASRGPYEQYF
>TRBD2|-|TRBJ2-3|TRBV5-1
TGCGCCAGCAGCTTTGGGGGGGTTAGTTCAGATACGCAGTATTTT
CASSFGGVSSDTQYF
>-|-|TRBJ2-7|TRBV19
TGTGCCAGTAGTATGAATGGGCTCGGACACACACACGAGCAGTACTTC
CASSMNGLGHTHEQYF
>-|-|TRBJ1-2|TRBV10-2
TGCGCCAGCAAGTCGCTTTTCCGGGGCTACACCTTC
CASKSLFRGYTF
>TRBD1|-|TRBJ1-1|TRBV5-6
TGTGCCAGCAGCTTGAGAGGGACAGTGAACACTGAAGCTTTCTTT
CASSLRGTVNTEAFF
>-|-|TRBJ1-1|TRBV11-1
TGTGCCAGCAGCCCGCCCCAGGGTTGGGGCACTGAAGCTTTCTTT
CASSPPQGWGTEAFF
>TRBD1|few|TRBJ1-1|TRBV9
TGTGCCAGCAGCGAGGGACAGGGGACTGAAGCTTTCTTT
CASSEGQGTEAFF
>-|-|TRBJ1-2|TRBV5-6
TGTGCCAGCAGCTTGCAACTGGGCGCGGGCTACACCTTC
CASSLQLGAGYTF
>TRBD1|-|TRBJ1-2|TRBV30
TGTGCCTGCTCGACAGGGTCTAACTATGGCTACACCTTC
CACSTGSNYGYTF
>-|once|TRBJ2-6|TRBV3-1/TRBV3-2
TGTGCCAGCAGCCAGAGAGGTTCTGGGGCCAACGTCCTGACTTTC
CASSQRGSGANVLTF
>TRBD1|-|TRBJ2-7|TRBV4-3
TGCGCCAGCAGCCGTTCCGGGACAGGGGACACCTACGAGCAGTACTTC
CASSRSGTGDTYEQYF
>TRBD1|-|TRBJ1-4|TRBV18
TGTGCCAGCTCATTGGACAGGGGAAAAAATGAAAAACTGTTTTTT
CASSLDRGKNEKLFF
>TRBD1|-|TRBJ1-2|TRBV2
TGTGCCAGCATCCCGGACAGGGGCTATGGCTACACCTTC
CASIPDRGYGYTF
>TRBD2|-|TRBJ2-7|TRBV9
TGTGCCAGCAGCGTTGGGGGGAGGGTCGGATCCTACGAGCAGTACTTC
CASSVGGRVGSYEQYF
>TRBD1|-|TRBJ2-1|TRBV5-1
TGCGCCAGCAGCTTGGCGACAGGGGTCTCCTACAATGAGCAGTTCTTC
CASSLATGVSYNEQFF
>-|-|TRBJ2-5|TRBV19
TGTGCCAGTAGTATAACGGGGGTGATACAAGAGACCCAGTACTTC
CASSITGVIQETQYF
>-|-|TRBJ1-4|TRBV25-1
TGTGCCAGCAGTGATCCAGAGAGGGCTGCAACTAATGAAAAACTGTTTTTT
CASSDPERAATNEKLFF
>TRBD2|-|TRBJ2-7|TRBV5-4
TGTGCCAGCAGCTCCACCAAGACTAGCAGTCGTCCCGAGCAGTACTTC
CASSSTKTSSRPEQYF
>-|-|TRBJ2-7|TRBV2
TGTGCCAGCAGTGATGGTGTGGGCAAGTACTACGAGCAGTACTTC
CASSDGVGKYYEQYF